This entry features one T cell receptor beta chain sequence. Which antigen it targets is not known. Per-base qualities were not stored, and no clone one base away is much larger. Ends trimmed: V by 4 bases, J by 0 bases; bases unmatched to a gene: 2. CDR1 LGHNA and CDR2 YSLEER are derived from the germline V gene. The CDR3, cysteine through phenylalanine, is 16 amino acids long. The DNA shown is the 48-base CDR3, in frame from base 1. The library was made by the immunoSEQ multiplex PCR assay. TCRdb took this table from immuneACCESS and kept in-frame rearrangements with V and J called. Such tables lack part of the clones; where checked against another copy, unresolved V genes explain under half of the gap, and the rest is unexplained. Present in this sample are tens of thousands of clones, around 93% of which were seen just once. The ten largest clones represent roughly 4% of the sample. This sample is part of a study of T cell changes during pregnancy in multiple sclerosis (dated by TCRdb to about 2019). For the wider study: Changes in the T cell repertoire over the course of pregnancy were examined in this study in women with multiple sclerosis.

The chain was built from TRBV4-3 and TRBJ2-1; a stretch of 11 junction bases matches TRBD2. This sequence originates from a female donor with multiple sclerosis, enrolled in a pregnancy study. The starting material was CD8+ T cells from peripheral blood mononuclear cells, obtained after pregnancy. This receptor has the CDR3 CASSLTSGASYNEQFF. The DNA reads as follows: TGCGCCAGCAGCCTGACTAGCGGGGCCTCCTACAATGAGCAGTTCTTC.